These T cell receptor beta chains were read from a single sample in a study of beta chain features in type 1 diabetes. Some clones are missing from TCRdb's copy, which holds only in-frame ones; the method was immunoSEQ multiplex PCR. This table holds 600,000 to 700,000 clones, roughly 13% found once. The sequencing sample was made of naive CD4+ T cells from blood. Source of these receptors: a man between 18 and 35 years old with type 1 diabetes. Both conserved end residues are part of each CDR3. D genes are given only for firm matches. Clone size is stated in some rows and not others, as once, few, many or a class when expanded.

clone size | D gene | J gene | V gene | CDR3 DNA | CDR3 protein
few | TRBD1 | TRBJ2-3 | TRBV6-5 | TGTGCCAGCAGGCAACAGGGGATCACAGATACGCAGTATTTT | CASRQQGITDTQYF
few | . | TRBJ1-2 | TRBV30 | TGTGCCTGGAGCGTGGAAGCTAACTATGGCTACACCTTC | CAWSVEANYGYTF
few | TRBD1 | TRBJ2-7 | TRBV5-6 | TGTGCCAGCAGCTTCGGCGACAGGGAATCCTACGAGCAGTACTTC | CASSFGDRESYEQYF
few | . | TRBJ2-6 | TRBV19 | TGTGCCAGTAGTATCGAAGGGGGATCTGGGGCCAACGTCCTGACTTTC | CASSIEGGSGANVLTF
. | . | TRBJ2-5 | TRBV6-4 | TGTGCCAGCAGTGGCGGGCTACAAGAGACCCAGTACTTC | CASSGGLQETQYF
. | TRBD1 | TRBJ1-1 | TRBV23-1 | TGCGCCAGCAGGTCAGACAGGGGTTCGACTGAAGCTTTCTTT | CASRSDRGSTEAFF
. | TRBD2 | TRBJ2-5 | TRBV6-1 | TGTGCCAGCAGTGCCTCTAGCGGGGGCCAAGAGACCCAGTACTTC | CASSASSGGQETQYF
. | TRBD2 | TRBJ2-7 | TRBV7-9 | TGTGCCAGCAGCTTCACGGGGAGGGCGTACGAGCAGTACTTC | CASSFTGRAYEQYF
few | . | TRBJ1-6 | TRBV2 | TGTGCCAGCAGTGAGAGTTCAGGGACGGCTAATTCACCCCTCCACTTT | CASSESSGTANSPLHF
. | . | TRBJ1-2 | TRBV4-1 | TGCGCCAGCAGCCCACTTGTGCAGCCCTATGGCTACACCTTC | CASSPLVQPYGYTF
many | . | TRBJ1-1 | TRBV7-9 | TGTGCCAGCAGCTTAGAAGGGGGCACTGAAGCTTTCTTT | CASSLEGGTEAFF
few | . | TRBJ1-1 | TRBV30 | TGTGCCTGGAGTCATTGGGGGGAAGCTTTCTTT | CAWSHWGEAFF
few | TRBD1 | TRBJ1-1 | TRBV5-1 | TGCGCCAGCAGCCTCCTTGACAGGGGCGGAGGCTATGAAGCTTTCTTT | CASSLLDRGGGYEAFF
few | TRBD1 | TRBJ1-5 | TRBV7-9 | TGTGCCAGCAGCCCCGGACAGGGTCGCAATCAGCCCCAGCATTTT | CASSPGQGRNQPQHF
. | . | TRBJ1-4 | TRBV2 | TGTGCCAGCAGTGACGGTACCTCCGCCAATGAAAAACTGTTTTTT | CASSDGTSANEKLFF
few | TRBD1 | TRBJ2-7 | TRBV7-6 | TGTGCCAGCAGCTTAGTGGCAGGGGGAGAGGAGCAGTACTTC | CASSLVAGGEEQYF
few | . | TRBJ2-7 | TRBV10-1 | TGCGCCAGCAGTGAAGGGGGTTCAGAGGAGCAGTACTTC | CASSEGGSEEQYF
few | . | TRBJ1-5 | TRBV28 | TGTGCCAGCAGTATCAGGGGTTTCGATCAGCCCCAGCATTTT | CASSIRGFDQPQHF
. | TRBD1 | TRBJ1-2 | TRBV5-4 | TGTGCCAGCCAACTGCGGATGACAGGGGGCTTGGAGAATGGCTACACCTTC | CASQLRMTGGLENGYTF
. | . | TRBJ1-5 | TRBV30 | TGTGCCTGGAGTTACGTGAATCAGCCCCAGCATTTT | CAWSYVNQPQHF
. | . | TRBJ2-6 | TRBV27 | TGTGCCAGCAGTTCTACGGGGGCTGGGGCCAACGTCCTGACTTTC | CASSSTGAGANVLTF
. | TRBD2 | TRBJ2-1 | TRBV6-6 | TGTGCCAGCACCTACGGGGGGGTCCGCTCCTACAATGAGCAGTTCTTC | CASTYGGVRSYNEQFF